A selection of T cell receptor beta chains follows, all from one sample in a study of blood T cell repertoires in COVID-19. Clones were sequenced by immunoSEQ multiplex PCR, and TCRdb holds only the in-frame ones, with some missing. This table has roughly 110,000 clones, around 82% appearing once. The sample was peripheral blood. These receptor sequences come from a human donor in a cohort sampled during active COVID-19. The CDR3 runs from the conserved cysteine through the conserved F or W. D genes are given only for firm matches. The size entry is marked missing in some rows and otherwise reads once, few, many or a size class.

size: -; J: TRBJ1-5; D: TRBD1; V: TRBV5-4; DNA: TGTGCCAGCAGCATGGACAGGGCCGACCATCAGCCCCAGCATTTT; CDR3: CASSMDRADHQPQHF
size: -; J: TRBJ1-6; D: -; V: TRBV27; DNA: TGTGCCAGCAGTTTAGTGCGACAGAGCAATTCACCCCTCCACTTT; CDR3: CASSLVRQSNSPLHF
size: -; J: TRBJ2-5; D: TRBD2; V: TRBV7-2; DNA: TGTGCCAGCAGCTTAGATCCTCCGGGGACTAGCGGGAGGCAGTACTTC; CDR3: CASSLDPPGTSGRQYF
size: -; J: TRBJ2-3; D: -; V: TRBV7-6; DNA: TGTGCCAGCAGCTCCGGACAGACATACACAGATACGCAGTATTTT; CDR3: CASSSGQTYTDTQYF
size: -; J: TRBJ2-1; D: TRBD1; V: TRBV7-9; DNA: TGTGCCAGCAGCTCAACCGGGACAGGGATGAATGAGCAGTTCTTC; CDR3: CASSSTGTGMNEQFF
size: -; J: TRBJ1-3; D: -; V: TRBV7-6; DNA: TGTGCCAGCACCCGAAAGGGGGAGCACACCATATATTTT; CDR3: CASTRKGEHTIYF
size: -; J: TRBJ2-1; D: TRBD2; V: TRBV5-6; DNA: TGTGCCAGCAGCTTGACTAGCGGGAGTAGGCAGTTCTTC; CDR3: CASSLTSGSRQFF
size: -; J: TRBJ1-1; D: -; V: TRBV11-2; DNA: TGTGCCAGCACCTGGGAGGGGCGGGCCCATGAAGCTTTCTTT; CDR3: CASTWEGRAHEAFF
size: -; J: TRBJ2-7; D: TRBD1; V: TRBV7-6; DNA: TGTGCCAGCAGCTTAGCTCCGGGACAGTCCTACGAGCAGTACTTC; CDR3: CASSLAPGQSYEQYF
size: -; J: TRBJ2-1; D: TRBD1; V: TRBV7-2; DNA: TGTGCCAGCAGCTTAGGGACAGGGGGGAATGAGCAGTTCTTC; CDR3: CASSLGTGGNEQFF
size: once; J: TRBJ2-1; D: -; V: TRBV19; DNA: TGTGCCAGTAGTATCTCCAGCGTCAATGAGCAGTTCTTC; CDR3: CASSISSVNEQFF
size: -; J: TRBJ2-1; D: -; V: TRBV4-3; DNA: TGCGCCAGCAGCCATCTAATGCGGGCTCGCTACAATGAGCAGTTCTTC; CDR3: CASSHLMRARYNEQFF
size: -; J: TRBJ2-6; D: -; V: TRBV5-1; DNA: TGCGCCAGCAGCTCGATGGACAGCAACTCTGGGGCCAACGTCCTGACTTTC; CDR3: CASSSMDSNSGANVLTF
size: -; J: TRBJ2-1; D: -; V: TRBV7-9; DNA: TGTGCCAGCAGCTTAGGACCAGGGAATGAGCAGTTCTTC; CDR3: CASSLGPGNEQFF
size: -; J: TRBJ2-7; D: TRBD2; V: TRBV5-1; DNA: TGCGCCAGCAGCTTGACCACTAGCGGGACAAAGTACTTC; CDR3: CASSLTTSGTKYF
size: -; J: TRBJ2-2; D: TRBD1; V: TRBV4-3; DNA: TGCGCCAGCAGCCGGACAGGGGGCTCGAACACCGGGGAGCTGTTTTTT; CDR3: CASSRTGGSNTGELFF
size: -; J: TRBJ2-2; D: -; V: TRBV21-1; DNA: TGTGCCAGCAGCAAAGGGGGGGTGGCAGGGCGATCCGGGGAGCTGTTTTTT; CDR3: CASSKGGVAGRSGELFF
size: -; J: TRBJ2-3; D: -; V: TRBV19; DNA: TGTGCCAGTAGTAAGGGCCGGGGACTTCTTAGCACAGATACGCAGTATTTT; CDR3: CASSKGRGLLSTDTQYF
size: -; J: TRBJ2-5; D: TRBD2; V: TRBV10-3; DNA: TGTGCCATCAGTGAGACCGGGACTAGCGGGAGGTTGGAGACCCAGTACTTC; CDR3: CAISETGTSGRLETQYF
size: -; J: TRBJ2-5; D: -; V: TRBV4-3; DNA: TGCGCCAGCAGCCAAGAGTGGGGCCCCGGGCAAGAGACCCAGTACTTC; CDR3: CASSQEWGPGQETQYF
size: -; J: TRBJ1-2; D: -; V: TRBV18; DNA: TGTGCCAGCTCACCGCCCACGGTACAGGCCTATGGCTACACCTTC; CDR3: CASSPPTVQAYGYTF
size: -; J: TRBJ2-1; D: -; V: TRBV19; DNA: TGTGCCAGTAGTGCAGACAGTTACAATGAGCAGTTCTTC; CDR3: CASSADSYNEQFF
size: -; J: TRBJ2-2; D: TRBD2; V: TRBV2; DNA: TGTGCCAGCAGTGAACAGCTAGCGGGAACCGGGGAGCTGTTTTTT; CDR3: CASSEQLAGTGELFF
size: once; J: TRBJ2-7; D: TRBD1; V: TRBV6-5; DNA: TGTGCCAGCAGCCCCGGGGACAGCTCCTACGAGCAGTACTTC; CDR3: CASSPGDSSYEQYF
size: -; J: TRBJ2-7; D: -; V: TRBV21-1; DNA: TGTGCCAGCAGTCCCCCGACAGGGTGTGAGCAGTACTTC; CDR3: CASSPPTGCEQYF
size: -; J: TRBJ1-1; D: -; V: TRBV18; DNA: TGTGCCAGCTCACAATTAACGGGGGGCTCAGGGGAAGCTTTCTTT; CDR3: CASSQLTGGSGEAFF
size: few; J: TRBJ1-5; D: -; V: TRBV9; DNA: TGTGCCAGCAGCCCAGGCTTCGGTGGGCATCAGCCCCAGCATTTT; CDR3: CASSPGFGGHQPQHF
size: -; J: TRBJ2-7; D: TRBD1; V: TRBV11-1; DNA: TGTGCCAGCAGCTGGAACCGGGACAGGTCCTACGAGCAGTACTTC; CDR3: CASSWNRDRSYEQYF
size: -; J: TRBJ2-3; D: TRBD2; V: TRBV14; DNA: TGTGCCAGCAGCCAAGATCAGGGCGGCGGGAGAGGCGCAGATACGCAGTATTTT; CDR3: CASSQDQGGGRGADTQYF
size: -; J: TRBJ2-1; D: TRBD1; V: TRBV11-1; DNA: TGTGCCAGCAGGTCAAAGGGACAGGGGTACAATGAGCAGTTCTTC; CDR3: CASRSKGQGYNEQFF
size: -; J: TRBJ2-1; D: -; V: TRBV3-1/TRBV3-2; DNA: TGTGCCAGCAGCCAGGCGGGGCCCTCCTACAATGAGCAGTTCTTC; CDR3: CASSQAGPSYNEQFF
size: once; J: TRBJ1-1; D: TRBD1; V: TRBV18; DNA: TGTGCCAGCTCTCACGGACAGGACGGCACTGAAGCTTTCTTT; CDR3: CASSHGQDGTEAFF
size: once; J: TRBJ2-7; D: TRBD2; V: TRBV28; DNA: TGTGCCAGCAGTGGCGCGGCGGCTAGCGGGAGCCACGAGCAGTACTTC; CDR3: CASSGAAASGSHEQYF
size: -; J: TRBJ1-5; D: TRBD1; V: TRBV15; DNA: TGTGCCACCAGCAGGGGACAGGGGAATCAGCCCCAGCATTTT; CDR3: CATSRGQGNQPQHF
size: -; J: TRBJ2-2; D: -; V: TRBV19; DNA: TGTGCCAGTAGCCCTATGGTGCTAGCAGACACCGGGGAGCTGTTTTTT; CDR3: CASSPMVLADTGELFF